This T cell receptor beta chain came from a study of blood T cells in healthy people across ages. Study-wide points: Per million T cells, the diversity of TCR beta decreased roughly linearly as age advanced. Among long-lived donors, naive CD4+ cells were more numerous and diversity higher than in aged donors.

This clonotype was observed at least ten times. Its antigen remains unidentified. Alongside a J-beta primer mix, a sample-barcoded 5' primer served in a second PCR lasting roughly 6 to 12 cycles. MiXCR was run by TCRdb on the 5' RACE reads, yielding one entry per CDR3 protein. The data contain some 700,000 distinct CDR3 sequences, 22% of them seen just once; the ten biggest clones take up roughly 22%. The V end was cut by 6 bases, the J end by 5 bases, with 6 bases between. The CDR3 is 11 amino acids. The chain employs TRBV12-3 or TRBV12-4 and TRBJ2-3; no clear D gene. The receptor's source is a man aged 65 to 85 in good health. Sequencing was performed on blood. The CDR3 nucleotides are TGTGCCAGCAGCCGTCAAGATACGCAGTATTTT. Protein sequence: CASSRQDTQYF.